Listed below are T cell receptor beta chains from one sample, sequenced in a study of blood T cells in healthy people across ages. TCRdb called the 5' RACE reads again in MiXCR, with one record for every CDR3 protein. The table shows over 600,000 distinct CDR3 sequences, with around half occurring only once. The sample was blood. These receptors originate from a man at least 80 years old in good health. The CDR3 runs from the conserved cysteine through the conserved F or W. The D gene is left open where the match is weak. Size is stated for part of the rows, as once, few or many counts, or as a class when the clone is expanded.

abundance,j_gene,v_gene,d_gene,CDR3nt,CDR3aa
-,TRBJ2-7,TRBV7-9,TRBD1,TGTGCCAGCAGCGTAGTCGGGACAGACTACGAGCAGTACTTC,CASSVVGTDYEQYF
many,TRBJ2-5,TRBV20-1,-,TGCAGTGCCCCTAAGGATATACAAGAGACCCAGTACTTC,CSAPKDIQETQYF
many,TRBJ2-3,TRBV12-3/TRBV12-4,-,TGTGCCAGCAGTGGAAGGGGGAGAGCAGATACGCAGTATTTT,CASSGRGRADTQYF
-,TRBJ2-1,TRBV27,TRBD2,TGTGCCAGCAGTTTACAGGGGACTAGCTCCTACAATGAGCAGTTCTTC,CASSLQGTSSYNEQFF
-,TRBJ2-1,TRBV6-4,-,TGTGCCAGCAGTGTACGGGTAGGGTATGAGCAGTTCTTC,CASSVRVGYEQFF
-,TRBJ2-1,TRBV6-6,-,TGTGCCAGCAGTGACAGGACAGTAAACAATGAGCAGTTCTTC,CASSDRTVNNEQFF
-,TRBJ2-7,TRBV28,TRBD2,TGTGCCAGCAGTTACCCTCAGGGACTAGCCCCCAACGAGCAGTACTTC,CASSYPQGLAPNEQYF
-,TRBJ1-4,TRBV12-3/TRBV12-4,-,TGTGCCAGCAGTTTACAACAGAGTAAACTGTTTTTT,CASSLQQSKLFF
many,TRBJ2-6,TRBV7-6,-,TGTGCCAGCAGCTTAGAGCCGGGGGCGCTTGGGGCCAACGTCCTGACTTTC,CASSLEPGALGANVLTF
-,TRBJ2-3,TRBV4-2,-,TGTGCCAGCAGCCGACCTGGACGAGCAGGCACAGATACGCAGTATTTT,CASSRPGRAGTDTQYF
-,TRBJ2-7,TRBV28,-,TGTGCCAGCGGTGTTGGTTCTGCCTGGGCCGAGCAGTACTTC,CASGVGSAWAEQYF
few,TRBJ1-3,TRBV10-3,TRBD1,TGTGCCATCAAGGGGGCGAGCTCTGGAAACACCATATATTTT,CAIKGASSGNTIYF
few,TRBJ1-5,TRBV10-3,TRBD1,TGTGCCATCAGTGAGGCCCGGGCCGGGACAGGGGACTCGGGTAATCAGCCCCAGCATTTT,CAISEARAGTGDSGNQPQHF
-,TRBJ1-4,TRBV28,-,TGTGCCAGCAGTTTGAGGGACGGTTTTAATGAAAAACTGTTTTTT,CASSLRDGFNEKLFF
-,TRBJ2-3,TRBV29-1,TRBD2,TGCAGCGTTGAGGTTAGCGGGAGGTTCCGGGATACGCAGTATTTT,CSVEVSGRFRDTQYF
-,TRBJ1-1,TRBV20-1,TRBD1,TGCAGTGCTAGTTCCCGAAGGGGGCGGGACACTGAAGCTTTCTTT,CSASSRRGRDTEAFF
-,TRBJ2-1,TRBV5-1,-,TGCGCCAGCAGCCAAGTCATGGGTGAGCAGTTCTTC,CASSQVMGEQFF
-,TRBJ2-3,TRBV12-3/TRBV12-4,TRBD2,TGTGCCAGCAGAAAGCGGGAGAGATACACAGATACGCAGTATTTT,CASRKRERYTDTQYF
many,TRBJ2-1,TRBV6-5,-,TGTGCCAGCAGTGTTCGGCAGTACAATGAGCAGTTCTTC,CASSVRQYNEQFF
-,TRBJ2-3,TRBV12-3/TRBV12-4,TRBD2,TGTGCCAGCAGTTTGGGGGGGAGCACAGATGCGGAATATTTT,CASSLGGSTDAEYF
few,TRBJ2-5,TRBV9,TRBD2,TGTGCCAGCAGCGTACTAGCGGGGATACAAGAGACCCAGTACTTC,CASSVLAGIQETQYF
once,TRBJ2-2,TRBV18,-,TGTGCCAGCTCACCGGACTTGGACACCGGGGAGCTGTTTTTT,CASSPDLDTGELFF
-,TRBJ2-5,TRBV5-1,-,TGCGCCAGCAGCTTGTGGGGGTTGGAGACCCAGTACTTC,CASSLWGLETQYF
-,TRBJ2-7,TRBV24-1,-,TGTGCCACTATCGGGGGCGAGCAGTACTTC,CATIGGEQYF
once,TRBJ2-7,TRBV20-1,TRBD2,TGCAGTGCTGACGACGGGACTAGCGGCTCCCTGGGGTACAATGAGCAGTACTTC,CSADDGTSGSLGYNEQYF
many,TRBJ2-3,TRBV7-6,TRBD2,TGTGCCAGCAGCTTAGAGTCTAGCGGGCTATTCACAGATACGCAGTATTTT,CASSLESSGLFTDTQYF
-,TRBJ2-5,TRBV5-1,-,TGCGCCAGCAGCTTCCCATCCCAGGGTGCAGAGACCCAGTACTTC,CASSFPSQGAETQYF
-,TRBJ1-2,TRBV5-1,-,TGCGCCAGCAGGCTCCGGGTAATTGATGGCTACACCTTC,CASRLRVIDGYTF
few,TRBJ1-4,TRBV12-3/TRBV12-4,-,TGTGCCAGCAGTTTAAACGGCAGGAGGCTGTTTTTT,CASSLNGRRLFF
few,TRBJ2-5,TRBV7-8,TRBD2,TGTGCCAGCAGCTTAAGGTCTAGCGGGAGGGTCGGTGGGACCCAGTACTTC,CASSLRSSGRVGGTQYF